The T cell receptor (beta chain) described here comes from a study of T cell repertoires in cytomegalovirus infection. Study-level background: Public TCR beta signature analysis indicated the presence of both CMV infection and matching HLA type. Regarding the study as a whole: Carriage of CMV together with the relevant HLA was identifiable through cumulative public TCR beta family frequency. The ex vivo response was dominated by HLA-C-restricted CMV-specific TCR beta clonotypes.

The CDR3 is made up of 15 amino acids. Trimming cost V 4 bases and J 0 bases, with 13 bases left between them. Per the germline V gene, CDR1 is SGHTA and CDR2 is FQGNSA. To note about this clonotype: What it binds is not known. One base away lies a much larger clone, so this may be a sequencing read error.

TCRdb ran MiXCR on the reads and lists one entry per CDR3 protein. The sample records 350,000 to 550,000 distinct CDR3 sequences, approximately 33% being singletons. The sample consisted of PBMCs. The clonotype originates from a human donor in good health (CMV status not recorded). Some clones in this sample may be carry-over from other donors' samples. The rearrangement joins TRBV7-2 to TRBJ2-7, with unresolved D. CDR3 protein: CASSWVRKVSYEQYF. Here the CDR3 DNA reads TGTGCCAGCAGCTGGGTTCGGAAAGTCTCCTACGAGCAGTACTTC.